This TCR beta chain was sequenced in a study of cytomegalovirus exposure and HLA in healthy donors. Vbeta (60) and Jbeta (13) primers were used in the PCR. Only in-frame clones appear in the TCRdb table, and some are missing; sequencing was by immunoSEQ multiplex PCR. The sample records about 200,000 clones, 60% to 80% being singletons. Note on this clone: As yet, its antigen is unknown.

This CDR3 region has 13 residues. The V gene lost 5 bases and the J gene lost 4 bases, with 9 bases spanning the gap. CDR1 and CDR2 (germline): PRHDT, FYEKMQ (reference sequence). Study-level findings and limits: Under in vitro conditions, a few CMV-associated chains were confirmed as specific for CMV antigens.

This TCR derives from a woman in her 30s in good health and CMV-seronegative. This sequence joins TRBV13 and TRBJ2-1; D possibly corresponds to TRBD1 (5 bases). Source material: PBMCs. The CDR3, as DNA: TGTGCCAGCAGCAGCAGGGAATACAATGAGCAGTTCTTC. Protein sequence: CASSSREYNEQFF.